Each of the 25 T cell receptor beta chains below was sequenced from the same sample in a study of shared clonotypes between healthy human individuals. Assay used: immunoSEQ multiplex PCR; TCRdb lists only in-frame clones, some missing. Seen here are hundreds of thousands of clones, roughly three quarters observed once, and the top ten hold roughly 13%. What was sequenced was PBMCs. The receptors shown here come from a woman aged 40 to 50 in good health. Some clones in this sample may be carry-over from other donors' samples.

The rearrangement uses TRBV13 and TRBJ1-5, with D tentatively TRBD1 (5 bases). The length of the CDR3 is 14 residues. V gave up 5 bases and J gave up 1 base, with 9 bases separating them. Germline CDR1 PRHDT, CDR2 FYEKMQ (reference sequence). CDR3: CASSRDRSNQPQHF. The DNA of the CDR3 is TGTGCCAGCAGCCGAGACAGAAGCAATCAGCCCCAGCATTTT. The whole variable domain, filled in from reference TRBV13 and TRBJ1-5, reads AAGVIQSPRHLIKEKRETATLKCYPIPRHDTVYWYQQGPGQDPQFLISFYEKMQSDKGSIPDRFSAQQFSDYHSELNMSSLELGDSALYFCASSRDRSNQPQHFGDGTRLSIL.

V is TRBV2 and J is TRBJ2-6; D possibly corresponds to TRBD1 (6 bases). The CDR3 sequence is 16 residues long. V was shortened by 6 bases and J by 2 bases, with 14 bases between the two germline ends. Germline CDR1 reads SNHLY; CDR2 reads FYNNEI. The CDR3 loop reads CASRQGRWAGANVLTF. In DNA form, the CDR3 reads TGTGCCAGCAGACAGGGCAGGTGGGCTGGGGCCAACGTCCTGACTTTC.

This clone has only a few counts. J is TRBJ1-3 and V is TRBV5-4; a weak D match, TRBD1 (5 bases). This CDR3 has 15 residues. The germline V and J ends were trimmed by 4 bases and 4 bases, with 15 bases remaining between them. The V gene's germline CDR1 is SGHNT and CDR2 YYREEE (reference sequence). The DNA for the CDR3 is TGTGCCAGCAGCCCCTCAGGCGGGGCGGGAAACACCATATATTTT. Its translation is CASSPSGGAGNTIYF.

V gene TRBV18 combines with J gene TRBJ1-2, with TRBD1 matching over 10 bases. From germline, CDR1 is KGHSH and CDR2 LQKENI. V shed 3 bases and J 6 bases; nucleotides not matched to a gene: 13. CDR3 length equals 17 residues. The CDR3 nucleotides are TGTGCCAGCTCACCGGTATACCGGGACAGGGGATTTGATGGCTACACCTTC. Translation gives CASSPVYRDRGFDGYTF. Together with reference TRBV18 and TRBJ1-2, the CDR3 gives the full variable domain: NAGVMQNPRHLVRRRGQEARLRCSPMKGHSHVYWYRQLPEEGLKFMVYLQKENIIDESGMPKERFSAEFPKEGPSILRIQQVVRGDSAAYFCASSPVYRDRGFDGYTFGSGTRLTVV.

CDR3 loop: CASSLRDRGYEQYF. The CDR3 DNA follows: TGCGCCAGCAGCCTCCGGGACAGGGGTTACGAGCAGTACTTC. V gene TRBV4-3 combines with J gene TRBJ2-7; 10 bases match TRBD1. J was trimmed by 4 bases and V by 4 bases; bases with no gene match: 4. Germline CDR1 is LGHNA and CDR2 is YSLEER. This CDR3 spans 14 amino acids.

The chain recombines TRBV28 with TRBJ2-3; 7 bases align to TRBD2. The ends lost 0 bases at V and 3 bases at J; junction bases unmatched: 9. Per germline, CDR1 MDHEN and CDR2 SYDVKM. The CDR3 sequence is 17 residues long. CDR3 coding DNA: TGTGCCAGCAGTTTATGGGGGGGGACGGACCCGACAGATACGCAGTATTTT. Protein sequence: CASSLWGGTDPTDTQYF.

The chain employs TRBV27 and TRBJ2-5; D remains unclear. From germline, CDR1 is MNHEY and CDR2 SMNVEV (reference sequence). Trimming shortened V by 2 bases and J by 1 base, and 5 bases separated the two germline ends. This CDR3 comprises 13 residues. The CDR3 protein is CASSLRPQETQYF. CDR3 coding DNA: TGTGCCAGCAGTTTACGGCCCCAAGAGACCCAGTACTTC.

This chain connects TRBV5-1 to TRBJ2-1, with 8 bases lining up with TRBD2. Germline V gene sequence: CDR1 SGHRS, CDR2 YFSETQ. The CDR3 is made up of 15 amino acids. V shed 4 bases and J 10 bases; nucleotides not matched to a gene: 13. For the CDR3, the DNA is TGCGCCAGCAGCCCAGTCCCGGGACTAGGTTCCGAGCAGTTCTTC. Protein: CASSPVPGLGSEQFF.

The gene calls are TRBV30 and TRBJ2-2; tentatively, D is TRBD1 (6 bases). The CDR3 is 13 residues long. The V and J ends lost 8 bases and 4 bases respectively, with 14 bases between them. CDR1 and CDR2 (germline): GTSNPN, SVGIG (reference sequence). CDR3 nucleotides: TGTGCCAGGGACACCGCCGGCACCGGGGAGCTGTTTTTT. As protein: CARDTAGTGELFF.

The chain uses TRBV19 and TRBJ1-5, with D maybe TRBD1 (5 bases). CDR1 LNHDA and CDR2 SQIVND come from the germline V gene (reference sequence). V was cut by 5 bases and J by 5 bases, with 10 bases left in between. This CDR3 is 13 amino acids long. The CDR3 DNA reads TGTGCCAGTAGTCACGACAGAGATCAGCCCCAGCATTTT. It is translated as CASSHDRDQPQHF. The full variable domain, its missing parts supplied by reference TRBV19 and TRBJ1-5, is DGGITQSPKYLFRKEGQNVTLSCEQNLNHDAMYWYRQDPGQGLRLIYYSQIVNDFQKGDIAEGYSVSREKKESFPLTVTSAQKNPTAFYLCASSHDRDQPQHFGDGTRLSIL.

V is TRBV7-2 and J is TRBJ2-2, with D unresolved. Germline V CDR1 and CDR2: SGHTA, FQGNSA. The germline V and J ends were trimmed by 5 bases and 5 bases, with 12 bases remaining between them. The CDR3 has 14 amino acids. DNA for the CDR3: TGTGCCAGCAGCGGCCCTGTGCGGACCGGGGAGCTGTTTTTT. Protein: CASSGPVRTGELFF.

CDR3 sequence: CASSFSGLVDTQYF. The CDR3 nucleotides read TGTGCCAGCAGTTTTTCCGGACTGGTAGATACGCAGTATTTT. The chain links TRBV28 to TRBJ2-3, with D tentatively TRBD2 (5 bases). The CDR3 covers 14 residues. Trimming removed 3 bases from V and 5 bases from J, with 12 bases in between. Germline loops: CDR1 MDHEN, CDR2 SYDVKM.

This clone was counted once. V and J are TRBV5-6 and TRBJ2-7, with no clear D. The V and J ends lost 0 bases and 5 bases respectively, with 9 bases between them. This CDR3 has 13 residues. Per the germline V gene, CDR1 is SGHDT and CDR2 is YYEEEE. The CDR3: CASSLAWWNEQYF. The CDR3 DNA is TGTGCCAGCAGCTTGGCGTGGTGGAACGAGCAGTACTTC.

The chain employs TRBV5-1 and TRBJ2-3, with 7 bases identical to TRBD1. J was trimmed by 0 bases and V by 3 bases; bases with no gene match: 1. The V gene's germline CDR1 is SGHRS and CDR2 YFSETQ. The CDR3 has 14 amino acids. The CDR3 DNA sequence: TGCGCCAGCAGCTCGGGACAGAGCACAGATACGCAGTATTTT. This encodes CASSSGQSTDTQYF.

The chain combines TRBV21-1 with TRBJ1-1; the DNA was not compared with TRBD1, the D call given in the table. TRBV21-1 is labeled a pseudogene. The CDR3 extends over 16 amino acids. The CDR3 DNA is TGTGCCAGCAGCAGTGCCGGGACAGATGAGAACACTGAAGCTTTCTTT. This sequence encodes CASSSAGTDENTEAFF.

The gene calls are TRBV19 and TRBJ2-7, with D perhaps TRBD1 (6 bases). The germline V gene encodes CDR1 LNHDA and CDR2 SQIVND (reference sequence). There are 15 residues in the CDR3. V was pared by 10 bases and J by 2 bases, with 21 bases between. Here the CDR3 DNA reads TGTGCCACCTCCCCCGACAGGATCCGCACCTACGAGCAGTACTTC. Its protein is CATSPDRIRTYEQYF. The full variable domain, with the rest looked up from reference TRBV19 and TRBJ2-7, is DGGITQSPKYLFRKEGQNVTLSCEQNLNHDAMYWYRQDPGQGLRLIYYSQIVNDFQKGDIAEGYSVSREKKESFPLTVTSAQKNPTAFYLCATSPDRIRTYEQYFGPGTRLTVT.

The chain couples TRBV7-7 to TRBJ2-5; D is uncertain. Deletions cut 4 bases from V and 1 base from J, with 7 bases between. This CDR3 spans 13 amino acids. CDR1 and CDR2 (germline): SSHAT, FNYEAQ (reference sequence). CDR3 DNA sequence: TGTGCCAGCAGCTCCCTGTCCCAAGAGACCCAGTACTTC. Its protein product is CASSSLSQETQYF.

J is TRBJ1-5 and V is TRBV1; the listed D gene, TRBD1, was not tested against the DNA. TRBV1 is designated a pseudogene. The CDR3 spans 16 residues. The CDR3 loop reads CTSSQEETGNYQPQHF. Here the CDR3 DNA reads TGCACCAGCAGCCAAGAGGAGACAGGGAACTATCAGCCCCAGCATTTT.

In its sample, this clone was seen once. The chain carries TRBV7-9 and TRBJ2-7; D remains unclear. The CDR3 contains 14 residues. CDR1 and CDR2 (germline): SEHNR, FQNEAQ (reference sequence). Between the trimmed V and J ends, which lost 0 bases and 3 bases, there was a span of 9 bases. The CDR3 nucleotides are TGTGCCAGCAGCTTAGCTGCCGATCGCTACGAGCAGTACTTC. This codes for CASSLAADRYEQYF.

The V and J genes are TRBV5-1 and TRBJ2-3; unclear D gene. Trimming took off 0 bases at V and 2 bases at J, with 7 bases between the two ends. There are 14 residues in the CDR3. Germline values: CDR1 SGHRS, CDR2 YFSETQ. CDR3 residues: CASSLGGYTDTQYF. Here the CDR3 DNA reads TGCGCCAGCAGCTTGGGTGGTTACACAGATACGCAGTATTTT.

For the CDR3, the DNA is TGCGCCAGCAGCCGGGGGGGACAGGCTGACTATGGCTACACCTTC. This codes for CASSRGGQADYGYTF. The V call is TRBV5-1, the J call TRBJ1-2; 8 nucleotides match TRBD1. CDR3 size: 15 residues. After removal of 4 bases from V and 3 bases from J, the junction contained 8 bases not matched to a gene. Germline V gives CDR1 SGHRS, CDR2 YFSETQ. The whole variable domain, filled in from reference TRBV5-1 and TRBJ1-2, reads KAGVTQTPRYLIKTRGQQVTLSCSPISGHRSVSWYQQTPGQGLQFLFEYFSETQRNKGNFPGRFSGRQFSNSRSEMNVSTLELGDSALYLCASSRGGQADYGYTFGSGTRLTVV.

This clone was seen only once. The gene calls are TRBV7-8 and TRBJ1-1; 7 bases agree with TRBD1. Per the germline V gene, CDR1 is SGHVS and CDR2 is FQNEAQ. The CDR3 runs 16 residues. With 5 bases clipped from V and 1 base from J, the junction kept 10 bases outside the gene matches. In DNA, the CDR3 is TGTGCCAGCAGCCAGAGGGACAGCCTAGAGAACACTGAAGCTTTCTTT. It codes for CASSQRDSLENTEAFF.

The chain recombines TRBV28 with TRBJ2-7; 9 nucleotides align to TRBD1. Germline trimming cut 5 bases from V and 0 bases from J; bases unmatched to any gene: 5. The CDR3 extends over 15 amino acids. CDR1 is MDHEN and CDR2 is SYDVKM in the germline V gene. CDR3 amino acids: CASSLRDRDSYEQYF. Written as DNA, the CDR3 is TGTGCCAGCAGTCTTAGGGACAGGGACTCCTACGAGCAGTACTTC.

This clone was observed a handful of times. The chain employs TRBV7-9 and TRBJ1-2; maybe TRBD1 (6 bases). CDR1 and CDR2 (germline): SEHNR, FQNEAQ (reference sequence). CDR3 length: 13 residues. V was clipped by 1 base and J by 5 bases, with 8 bases between them. The chain's CDR3 is CASSLDTGYGYTF. The CDR3 DNA follows: TGTGCCAGCAGCTTAGATACAGGGTATGGCTACACCTTC. Together with reference TRBV7-9 and TRBJ1-2, the CDR3 gives the full variable domain: DTGVSQNPRHKITKRGQNVTFRCDPISEHNRLYWYRQTLGQGPEFLTYFQNEAQLEKSRLLSDRFSAERPKGSFSTLEIQRTEQGDSAMYLCASSLDTGYGYTFGSGTRLTVV.

The chain links TRBV28 to TRBJ1-4; D is unclear. Germline V CDR1 and CDR2: MDHEN, SYDVKM. The CDR3 extends over 14 amino acids. The ends were cut back, 5 bases at V and 8 bases at J, with 15 bases in the middle. The CDR3 DNA follows: TGTGCCAGCAGTATACACAAGGTGGGGGAAAAACTGTTTTTT. Protein: CASSIHKVGEKLFF.